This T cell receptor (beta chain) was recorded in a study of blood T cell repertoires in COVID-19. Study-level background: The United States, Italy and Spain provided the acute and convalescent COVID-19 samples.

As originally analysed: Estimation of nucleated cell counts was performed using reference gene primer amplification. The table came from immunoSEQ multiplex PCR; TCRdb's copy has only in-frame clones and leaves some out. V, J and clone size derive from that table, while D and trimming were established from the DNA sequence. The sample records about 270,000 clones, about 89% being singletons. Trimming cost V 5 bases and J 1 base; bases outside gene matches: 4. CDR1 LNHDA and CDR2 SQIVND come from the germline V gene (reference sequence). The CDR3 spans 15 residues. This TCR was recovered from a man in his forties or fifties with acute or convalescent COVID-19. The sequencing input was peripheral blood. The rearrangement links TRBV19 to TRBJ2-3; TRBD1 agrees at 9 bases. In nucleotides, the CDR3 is TGTGCCAGTAGTTACAGGGGGCAAGGCACAGATACGCAGTATTTT. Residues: CASSYRGQGTDTQYF.